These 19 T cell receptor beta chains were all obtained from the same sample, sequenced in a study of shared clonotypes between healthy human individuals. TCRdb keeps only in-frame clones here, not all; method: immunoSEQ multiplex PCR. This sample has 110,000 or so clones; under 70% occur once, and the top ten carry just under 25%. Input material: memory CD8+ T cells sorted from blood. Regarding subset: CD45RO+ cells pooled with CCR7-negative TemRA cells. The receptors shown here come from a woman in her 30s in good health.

CDR3 amino acids: CASSQTQEGYTF. The CDR3 DNA sequence: TGTGCCAGCAGCCAAACCCAAGAAGGCTACACCTTC. V and J are TRBV4-2 and TRBJ1-2, with D hard to call. V was shortened by 2 bases and J by 8 bases, with 9 bases between the two germline ends. CDR1 LGHNA and CDR2 YNFKEQ come from the germline V gene. The length of the CDR3 is 12 residues.

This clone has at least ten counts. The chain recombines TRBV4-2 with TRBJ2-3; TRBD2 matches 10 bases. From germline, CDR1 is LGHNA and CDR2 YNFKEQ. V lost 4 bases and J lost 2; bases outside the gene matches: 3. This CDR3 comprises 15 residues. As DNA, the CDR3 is TGTGCCAGCAGCCCCGGGACTAGCGACACAGATACGCAGTATTTT. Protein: CASSPGTSDTDTQYF.

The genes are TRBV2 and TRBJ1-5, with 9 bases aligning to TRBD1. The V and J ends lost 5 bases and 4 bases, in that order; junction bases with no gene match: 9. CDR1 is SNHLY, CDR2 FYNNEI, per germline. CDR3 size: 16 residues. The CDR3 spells CASSYAGDRANQPQHF. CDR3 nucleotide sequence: TGTGCCAGCAGTTATGCCGGGGACAGGGCGAATCAGCCCCAGCATTTT.

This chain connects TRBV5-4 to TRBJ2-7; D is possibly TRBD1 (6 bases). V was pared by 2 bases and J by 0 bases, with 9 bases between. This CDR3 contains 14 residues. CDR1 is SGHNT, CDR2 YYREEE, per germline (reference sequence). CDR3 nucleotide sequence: TGTGCCAGCAGCTTCCGGGACAACTCCTACGAGCAGTACTTC. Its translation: CASSFRDNSYEQYF.

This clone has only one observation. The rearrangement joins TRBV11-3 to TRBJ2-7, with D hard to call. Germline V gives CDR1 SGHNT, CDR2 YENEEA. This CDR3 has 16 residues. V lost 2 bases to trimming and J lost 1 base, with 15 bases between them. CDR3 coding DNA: TGTGCCAGCAGCTTACCTTACCAGACGAAATCCTACGAGCAGTACTTC. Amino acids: CASSLPYQTKSYEQYF.

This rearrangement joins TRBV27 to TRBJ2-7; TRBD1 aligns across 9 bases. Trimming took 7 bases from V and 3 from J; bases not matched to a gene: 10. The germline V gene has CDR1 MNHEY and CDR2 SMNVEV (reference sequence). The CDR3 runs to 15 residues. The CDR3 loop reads CASIQRGTGFYEQYF. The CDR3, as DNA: TGTGCCAGCATCCAAAGGGGGACAGGGTTCTACGAGCAGTACTTC.

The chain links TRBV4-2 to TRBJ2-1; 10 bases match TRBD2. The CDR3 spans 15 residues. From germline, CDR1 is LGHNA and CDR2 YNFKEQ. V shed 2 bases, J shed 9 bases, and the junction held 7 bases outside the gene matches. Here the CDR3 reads CASSQLAGEGGEQFF. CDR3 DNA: TGTGCCAGCAGCCAACTAGCGGGAGAGGGGGGTGAGCAGTTCTTC.

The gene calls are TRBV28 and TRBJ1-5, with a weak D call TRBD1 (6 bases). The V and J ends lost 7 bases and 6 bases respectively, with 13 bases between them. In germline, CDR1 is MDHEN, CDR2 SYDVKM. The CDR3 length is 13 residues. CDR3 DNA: TGTGCCAGCACCCTAGGGGGATCTCAGCCCCAGCATTTT. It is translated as CASTLGGSQPQHF.

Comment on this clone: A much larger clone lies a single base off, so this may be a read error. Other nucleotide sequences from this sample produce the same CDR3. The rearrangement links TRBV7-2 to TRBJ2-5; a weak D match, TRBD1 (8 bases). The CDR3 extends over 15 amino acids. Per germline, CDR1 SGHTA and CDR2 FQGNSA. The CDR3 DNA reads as TGCGCCAGCAGCCGACAGACAGGGGAGGGAGAGACCCAGTACTTC. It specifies CASSRQTGEGETQYF.

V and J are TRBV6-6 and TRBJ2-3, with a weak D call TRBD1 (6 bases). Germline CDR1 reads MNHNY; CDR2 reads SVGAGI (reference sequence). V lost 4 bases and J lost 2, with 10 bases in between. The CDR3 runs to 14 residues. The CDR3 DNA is TGTGCCAGCAGTTCCCGACAGGCCACAGATACGCAGTATTTT. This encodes CASSSRQATDTQYF.

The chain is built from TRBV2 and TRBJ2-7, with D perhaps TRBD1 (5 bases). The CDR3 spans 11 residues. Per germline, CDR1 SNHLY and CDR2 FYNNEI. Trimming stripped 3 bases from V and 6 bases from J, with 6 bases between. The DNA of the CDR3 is TGTGCCAGCAGTGACAGGGCCGAGCAGTACTTC. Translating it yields CASSDRAEQYF.

Written as DNA, the CDR3 is TGTGCCAGCGGGCAAATGCGAACTGAAGCTTTCTTT. Its translation is CASGQMRTEAFF. The chain uses TRBV27 and TRBJ1-1; D gene unclear. The V gene's germline CDR1 is MNHEY and CDR2 SMNVEV (reference sequence). V lost 8 bases and J 5 bases, leaving 12 bases between the germline ends. CDR3 length equals 12 residues.

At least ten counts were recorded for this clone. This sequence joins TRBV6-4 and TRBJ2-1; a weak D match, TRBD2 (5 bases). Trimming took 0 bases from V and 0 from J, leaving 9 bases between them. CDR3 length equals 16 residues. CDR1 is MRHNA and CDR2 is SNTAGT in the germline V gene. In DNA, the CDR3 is TGTGCCAGCAGTGACTCAGCGGTTAGCTCCTACAATGAGCAGTTCTTC. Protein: CASSDSAVSSYNEQFF.

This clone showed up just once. This chain's CDR3 is CASSGGTDNPNEQFF. For the CDR3, the DNA is TGTGCCAGCAGCGGGGGGACCGACAACCCCAATGAGCAGTTCTTC. This chain links TRBV9 with TRBJ2-1; D may match TRBD1 or TRBD2 (5 bases each). With 3 bases removed from V and 6 bases from J, the gap between germline ends came to 16 bases. The germline gives CDR1 SGDLS, CDR2 YYNGEE. This CDR3 spans 15 amino acids.

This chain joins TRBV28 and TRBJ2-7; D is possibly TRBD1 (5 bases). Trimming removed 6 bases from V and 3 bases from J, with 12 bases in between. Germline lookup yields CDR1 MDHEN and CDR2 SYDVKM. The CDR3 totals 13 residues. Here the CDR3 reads CASSFQGRYEQYF. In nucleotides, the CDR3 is TGTGCCAGCAGCTTTCAGGGCCGCTACGAGCAGTACTTC.

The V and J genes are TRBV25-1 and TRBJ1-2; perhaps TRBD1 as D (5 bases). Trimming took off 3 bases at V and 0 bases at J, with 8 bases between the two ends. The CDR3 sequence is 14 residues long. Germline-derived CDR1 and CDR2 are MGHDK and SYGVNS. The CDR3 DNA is TGTGCCAGCAGTGAGAGGGGACCTAACTATGGCTACACCTTC. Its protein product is CASSERGPNYGYTF.

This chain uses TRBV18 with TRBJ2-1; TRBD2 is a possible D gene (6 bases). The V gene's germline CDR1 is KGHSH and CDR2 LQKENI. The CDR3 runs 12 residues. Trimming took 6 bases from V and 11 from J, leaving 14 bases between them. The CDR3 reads CASSPNAGQQFF. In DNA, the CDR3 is TGTGCCAGCTCGCCAAACGCGGGACAGCAGTTCTTC.

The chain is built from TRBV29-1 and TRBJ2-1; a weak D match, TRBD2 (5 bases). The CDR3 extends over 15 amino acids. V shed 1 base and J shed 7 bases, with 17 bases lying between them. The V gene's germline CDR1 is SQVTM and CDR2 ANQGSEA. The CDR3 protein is CSVEGGRVRGNEQFF. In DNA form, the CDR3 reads TGCAGCGTTGAAGGCGGACGGGTACGGGGAAATGAGCAGTTCTTC.

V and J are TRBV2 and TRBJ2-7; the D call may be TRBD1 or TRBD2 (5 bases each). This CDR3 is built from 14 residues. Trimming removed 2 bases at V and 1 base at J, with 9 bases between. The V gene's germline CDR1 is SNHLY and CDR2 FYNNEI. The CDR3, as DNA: TGTGCCAGCAGTGAAAATGGGGGTTCCTACGAGCAGTACTTC. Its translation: CASSENGGSYEQYF.